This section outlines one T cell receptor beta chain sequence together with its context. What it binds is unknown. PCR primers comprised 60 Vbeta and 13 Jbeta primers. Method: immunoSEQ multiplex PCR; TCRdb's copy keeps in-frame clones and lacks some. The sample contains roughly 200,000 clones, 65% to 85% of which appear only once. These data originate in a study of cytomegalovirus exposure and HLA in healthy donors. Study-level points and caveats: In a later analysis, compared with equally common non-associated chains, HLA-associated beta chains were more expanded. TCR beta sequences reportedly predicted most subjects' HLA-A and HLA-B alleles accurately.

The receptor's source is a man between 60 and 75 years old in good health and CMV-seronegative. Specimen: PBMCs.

DNA of the CDR3: TGTGCCAGCCAGACAGGGGCAACCTACGAGCAGTACTTC. Residues: CASQTGATYEQYF. V usage is TRBV28 and J usage is TRBJ2-7, with TRBD1 matching over 8 bases. CDR3 length: 13 residues. Germline CDR1 is MDHEN and CDR2 is SYDVKM. After removal of 8 bases from V and 2 bases from J, the junction contained 5 bases not matched to a gene.